What follows describes a single T cell receptor beta chain. This specimen belongs to a study of cytomegalovirus exposure and HLA in healthy donors. CDR1 SGHTA and CDR2 FQGNSA come from the germline V gene. V was pared by 3 bases and J by 5 bases, with 14 bases of the junction left unmatched. This CDR3 has 19 amino acids. The table came from immunoSEQ multiplex PCR; TCRdb's copy has only in-frame clones and leaves some out. The table records about 160,000 clones, 90% to 97% of them present only once. Sequencing was performed on PBMCs. The chain links TRBV7-2 to TRBJ2-5; 14 bases map to TRBD2. The source of this sequence is a woman between 18 and 30 years old in good health and CMV-seronegative. The CDR3 protein is CASSFQTSGGARIRETQYF. For the CDR3, the DNA is TGTGCCAGCAGCTTCCAGACTAGCGGGGGGGCTAGGATAAGGGAGACCCAGTACTTC.